This record looks at one TCR beta chain sequence and its context. Its antigen remains unknown. Sample-barcoded 5' priming and a J-beta primer mix drove a second PCR of about 6 to 12 cycles. TCRdb fed the 5' RACE reads into MiXCR, producing one record per CDR3 protein. The profile shows 500,000 to 650,000 distinct CDR3 sequences, over 25% of them singletons. Healthy Caucasian individuals from Russia aged about 6 to 90 were enrolled as donors. The sample is drawn from a study of blood T cells in healthy people across ages. Study-wide findings and caveats: There was a strong correlation between TCR beta diversity and naive T cell percentage.

The CDR3 length is 15 residues. After removal of 4 bases from V and 3 bases from J, the junction contained 7 bases not matched to a gene. CDR1 is SGHRS and CDR2 is YFSETQ in the germline V gene. The same data also went into a second study, on T cells of mothers and their children. That source adds: Related and unrelated pairs show similar thymic shaping of TCR recombination output.

This receptor was taken from a boy under 10 years old in good health. The gene calls are TRBV5-1 and TRBJ2-3; the match to TRBD1 covers 8 bases. The sequenced sample consisted of blood. CDR3 region: CASSQRQGWTDTQYF. As DNA, the CDR3 is TGCGCCAGCAGCCAGAGACAGGGGTGGACAGATACGCAGTATTTT.